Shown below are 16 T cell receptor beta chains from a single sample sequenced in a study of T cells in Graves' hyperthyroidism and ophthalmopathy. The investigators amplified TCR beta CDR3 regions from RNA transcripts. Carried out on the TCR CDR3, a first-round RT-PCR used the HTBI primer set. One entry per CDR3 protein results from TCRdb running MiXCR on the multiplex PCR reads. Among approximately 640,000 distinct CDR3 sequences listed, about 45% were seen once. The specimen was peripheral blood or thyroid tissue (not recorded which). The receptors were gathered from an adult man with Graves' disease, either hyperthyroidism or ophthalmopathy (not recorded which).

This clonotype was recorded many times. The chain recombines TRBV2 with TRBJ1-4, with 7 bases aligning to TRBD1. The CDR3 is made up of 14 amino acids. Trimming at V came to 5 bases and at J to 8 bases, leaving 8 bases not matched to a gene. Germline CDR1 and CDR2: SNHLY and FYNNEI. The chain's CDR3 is CASSKGQTTEKLFF. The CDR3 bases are TGTGCCAGCAGTAAGGGACAGACAACCGAAAAACTGTTTTTT. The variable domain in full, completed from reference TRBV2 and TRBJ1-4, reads EPEVTQTPSHQVTQMGQEVILRCVPISNHLYFYWYRQILGQKVEFLVSFYNNEISEKSEIFDDQFSVERPDGSNFTLKIRSTKLEDSAMYFCASSKGQTTEKLFFGSGTQLSVL.

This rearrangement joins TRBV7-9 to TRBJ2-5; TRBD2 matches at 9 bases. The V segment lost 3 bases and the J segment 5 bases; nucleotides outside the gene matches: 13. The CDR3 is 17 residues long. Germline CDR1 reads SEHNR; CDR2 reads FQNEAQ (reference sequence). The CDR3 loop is CASSLGIAGAAEETQYF. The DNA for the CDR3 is TGTGCCAGCAGCTTGGGGATAGCGGGAGCGGCGGAGGAGACCCAGTACTTC.

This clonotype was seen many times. CDR3 nucleotide sequence: TGTGCCAGCAGCTCCGACAGGGCGACTGAAAAACTGTTTTTT. Its protein product is CASSSDRATEKLFF. The chain carries TRBV7-8 and TRBJ1-4; the match to TRBD1 covers 7 bases. V trimming: 4 bases; J trimming: 7 bases; junction bases outside the gene matches: 6. CDR1 and CDR2 (germline): SGHVS, FQNEAQ. This CDR3 spans 14 amino acids.

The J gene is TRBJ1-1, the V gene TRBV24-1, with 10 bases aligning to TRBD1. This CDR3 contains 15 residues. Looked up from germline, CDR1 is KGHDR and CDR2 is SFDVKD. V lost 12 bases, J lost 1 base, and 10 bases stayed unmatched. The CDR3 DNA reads TGTGCCTGGACCCGGGACAGGGGCTCGAACACTGAAGCTTTCTTT. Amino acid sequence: CAWTRDRGSNTEAFF.

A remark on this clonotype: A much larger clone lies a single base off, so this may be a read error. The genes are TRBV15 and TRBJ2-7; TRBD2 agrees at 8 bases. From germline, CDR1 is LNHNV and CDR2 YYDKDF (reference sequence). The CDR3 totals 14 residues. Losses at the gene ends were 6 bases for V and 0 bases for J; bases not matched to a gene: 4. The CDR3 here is CATRDGGASYEQYF. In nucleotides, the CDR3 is TGTGCCACCAGGGACGGGGGGGCCTCCTACGAGCAGTACTTC.

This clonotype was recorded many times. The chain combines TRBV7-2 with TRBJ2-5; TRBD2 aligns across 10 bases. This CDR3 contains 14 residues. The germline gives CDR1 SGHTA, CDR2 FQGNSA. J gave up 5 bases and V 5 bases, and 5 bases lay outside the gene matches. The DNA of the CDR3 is TGTGCCAGCAGCCGCACTAGCGGGGCGGAGACCCAGTACTTC. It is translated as CASSRTSGAETQYF.

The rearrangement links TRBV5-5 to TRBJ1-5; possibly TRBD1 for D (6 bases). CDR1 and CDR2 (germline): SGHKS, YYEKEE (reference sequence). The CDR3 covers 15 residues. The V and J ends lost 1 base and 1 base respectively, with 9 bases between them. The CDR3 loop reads CASSLYQGSNQPQHF. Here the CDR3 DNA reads TGTGCCAGCAGCTTGTACCAGGGGAGCAATCAGCCCCAGCATTTT.

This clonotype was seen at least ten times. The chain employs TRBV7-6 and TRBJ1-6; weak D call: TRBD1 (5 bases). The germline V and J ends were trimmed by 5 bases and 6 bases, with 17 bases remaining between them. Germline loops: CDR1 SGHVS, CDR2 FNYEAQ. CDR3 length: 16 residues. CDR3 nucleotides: TGTGCCAGCAGCCCCGGGGCCCACAGCACTAATTCACCCCTCCACTTT. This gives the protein CASSPGAHSTNSPLHF.

CDR3 DNA: TGCAGTGCTAGTCGGACAGGCAGTTTCCAAGAGACCCAGTACTTC. Translation gives CSASRTGSFQETQYF. The J gene is TRBJ2-5, the V gene TRBV20-1; 7 bases are a match to TRBD1. The CDR3 is 15 residues long. Germline V gene lookup returns CDR1 DFQATT and CDR2 SNEGSKA (reference sequence). Unmatched junction bases numbered 8, after V lost 3 bases and J lost 1 base.

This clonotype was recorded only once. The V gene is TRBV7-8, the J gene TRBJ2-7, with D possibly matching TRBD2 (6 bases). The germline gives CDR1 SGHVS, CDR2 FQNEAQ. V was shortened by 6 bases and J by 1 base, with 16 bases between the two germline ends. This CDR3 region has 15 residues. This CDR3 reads CASSRVRGASYEQYF. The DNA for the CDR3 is TGTGCCAGCAGTCGGGTTCGCGGGGCGTCCTACGAGCAGTACTTC.

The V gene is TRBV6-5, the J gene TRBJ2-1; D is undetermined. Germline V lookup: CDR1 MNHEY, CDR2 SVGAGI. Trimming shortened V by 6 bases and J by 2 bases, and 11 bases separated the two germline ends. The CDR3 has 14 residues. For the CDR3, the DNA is TGTGCCAGCAGGACAACACGCACCTACAATGAGCAGTTCTTC. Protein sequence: CASRTTRTYNEQFF.

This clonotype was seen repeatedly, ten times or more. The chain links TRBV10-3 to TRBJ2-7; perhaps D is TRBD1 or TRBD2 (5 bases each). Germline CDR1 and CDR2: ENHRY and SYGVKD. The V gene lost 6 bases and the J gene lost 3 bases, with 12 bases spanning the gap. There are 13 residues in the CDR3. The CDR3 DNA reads TGTGCCATCAGCGCCGGGACGGACTACGAGCAGTACTTC. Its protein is CAISAGTDYEQYF.

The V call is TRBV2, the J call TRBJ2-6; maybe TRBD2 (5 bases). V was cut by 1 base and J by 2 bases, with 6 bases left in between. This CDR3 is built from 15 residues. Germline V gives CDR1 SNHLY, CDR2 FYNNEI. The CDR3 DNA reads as TGTGCCAGCAGTGAAGGAGGGACTGGGGCCAACGTCCTGACTTTC. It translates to CASSEGGTGANVLTF.

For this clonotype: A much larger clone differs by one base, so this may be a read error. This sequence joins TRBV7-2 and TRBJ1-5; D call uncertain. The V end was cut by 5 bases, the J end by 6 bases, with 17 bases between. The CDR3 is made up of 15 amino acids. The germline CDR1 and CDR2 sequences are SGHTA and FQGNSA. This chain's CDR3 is CASSPRPLGGQPQHF. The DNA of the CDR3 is TGTGCCAGCAGCCCTCGACCTTTGGGAGGTCAGCCCCAGCATTTT.

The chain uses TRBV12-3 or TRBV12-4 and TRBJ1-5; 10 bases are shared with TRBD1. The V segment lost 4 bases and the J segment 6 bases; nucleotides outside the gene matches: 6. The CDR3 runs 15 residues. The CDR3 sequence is CASSSRTGGPQPQHF. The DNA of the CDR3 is TGTGCCAGCAGTTCTAGGACAGGGGGGCCTCAGCCCCAGCATTTT.

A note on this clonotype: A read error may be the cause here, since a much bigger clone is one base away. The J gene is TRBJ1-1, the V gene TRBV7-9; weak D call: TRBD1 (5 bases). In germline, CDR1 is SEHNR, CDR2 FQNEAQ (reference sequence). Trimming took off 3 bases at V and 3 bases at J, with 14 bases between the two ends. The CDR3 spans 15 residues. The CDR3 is CASSFGGPGDTEAFF. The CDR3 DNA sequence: TGTGCCAGCAGCTTCGGGGGACCGGGGGACACTGAAGCTTTCTTT.